Following are 9 T cell receptor beta chains from one sample sequenced in a study of T cell responses to AZD1222 COVID-19 vaccine. The table came from immunoSEQ multiplex PCR; TCRdb's copy has only in-frame clones and leaves some out. The sample shows tens of thousands of clones, about 91% of them seen only once. The specimen comprised peripheral blood, sampled 28 days after the second AZD1222 dose. Source of these receptors: an adult who received the AZD1222 COVID-19 vaccine.

In its sample, this clone was seen a few times. Here the CDR3 DNA reads TGTGCCAGCAGGAAGACTAGCGGCTTTAATGAGCAGTTCTTC. Protein: CASRKTSGFNEQFF. V is TRBV2 and J is TRBJ2-1; 9 nucleotides match TRBD2. CDR1 SNHLY and CDR2 FYNNEI come from the germline V gene. The CDR3 has 14 amino acids. V shed 6 bases, J shed 7 bases, and the junction held 7 bases outside the gene matches.

The rearrangement joins TRBV6-5 to TRBJ1-1; D is undetermined. CDR1 is MNHEY and CDR2 is SVGAGI in the germline V gene. The germline V and J ends were trimmed by 6 bases and 11 bases, with 22 bases remaining between them. CDR3 length: 14 residues. This chain's CDR3 is CASSQTTPRAGAFF. The DNA of the CDR3 is TGTGCCAGCAGCCAGACTACCCCTCGGGCAGGTGCTTTCTTT.

CDR3 loop: CASSPLAGGYYEQYF. For the CDR3, the DNA is TGTGCCAGCAGTCCCCTAGCGGGAGGGTACTACGAGCAGTACTTC. This chain uses TRBV2 with TRBJ2-7, with 12 bases lining up with TRBD2. Losses at the gene ends were 5 bases for V and 3 bases for J; bases not matched to a gene: 5. The germline V gene encodes CDR1 SNHLY and CDR2 FYNNEI. The CDR3 sequence is 15 residues long.

CDR3: CASSFQGKTEAFF. DNA for the CDR3: TGTGCCAGCAGCTTCCAGGGAAAAACTGAAGCTTTCTTT. This rearrangement joins TRBV7-8 to TRBJ1-1, with a possible D match to TRBD1 (5 bases). V was shortened by 3 bases and J by 5 bases, with 10 bases between the two germline ends. Looked up from germline, CDR1 is SGHVS and CDR2 is FQNEAQ. There are 13 residues in the CDR3.

CDR3 loop: CASSAAGQETQYF. CDR3 nucleotide sequence: TGTGCCAGCAGCGCTGCGGGACAAGAGACCCAGTACTTC. V usage is TRBV3-1 (or the pseudogene TRBV3-2) and J usage is TRBJ2-5; a weak D match, TRBD2 (6 bases). V was pared by 5 bases and J by 2 bases, with 9 bases between. This CDR3 region has 13 residues. Germline V gene data show CDR1 as LGHDT and CDR2 as YNNKEL (reference sequence).

This clone appeared a few times. The rearrangement joins TRBV19 to TRBJ1-1; 7 bases are shared with TRBD1. The germline gives CDR1 LNHDA, CDR2 SQIVND (reference sequence). V dropped 1 base and J dropped 4; count of bases not matched to a gene: 6. The CDR3 spans 15 residues. The CDR3 protein is CASSIVNRGSTEAFF. The CDR3 region has the DNA TGTGCCAGTAGTATAGTAAACAGGGGCAGCACTGAAGCTTTCTTT.

The chain has TRBV19 and TRBJ2-1; D possibly matches TRBD1 or TRBD2 (5 bases each). The CDR3 runs 14 residues. Per the germline V gene, CDR1 is LNHDA and CDR2 is SQIVND (reference sequence). The V and J ends lost 4 bases and 2 bases respectively, with 9 bases between them. The CDR3 reads CASSNGGTYNEQFF. As DNA, the CDR3 is TGTGCCAGTAGTAATGGGGGAACCTACAATGAGCAGTTCTTC.

The CDR3 loop reads CSVDRGGTEQYF. CDR3 DNA: TGCAGCGTAGACCGGGGGGGGACCGAGCAGTACTTC. The V call is TRBV29-1, the J call TRBJ2-7; 8 nucleotides line up with TRBD2. CDR3 size: 12 residues. Per germline, CDR1 SQVTM and CDR2 ANQGSEA. Unmatched junction bases numbered 7, after V lost 6 bases and J lost 6 bases.

The rearrangement uses TRBV12-3 or TRBV12-4 and TRBJ1-1; D not certain. V gave up 6 bases and J gave up 0 bases, with 5 bases separating them. This CDR3 is built from 12 residues. The CDR3 reads CASSQLNTEAFF. For the CDR3, the DNA is TGTGCCAGCAGCCAACTGAACACTGAAGCTTTCTTT.